The sequence of this T cell receptor beta chain was determined in a study of blood T cell repertoires in COVID-19. Study-level information: Donors in the United States, Italy and Spain gave samples during acute or convalescent COVID-19.

The method was immunoSEQ multiplex PCR; TCRdb's version includes in-frame clones alone and lacks a portion of them. The profile covers around 700,000 clones, with 85% to 90% appearing a single time and under 0.3% taken by the ten largest. This CDR3 contains 13 residues. The germline V gene encodes CDR1 LGHDT and CDR2 YNNKEL (reference sequence). V lost 0 bases, J lost 7 bases, and 9 bases lay in between. The sequenced material came from peripheral blood. This clonotype originated in a young woman with acute or convalescent COVID-19. The chain couples TRBV3-1 (or the pseudogene TRBV3-2) to TRBJ1-2; D uncertain. The CDR3 sequence: CASSQDSLGGYTF. DNA for the CDR3: TGTGCCAGCAGCCAAGACTCACTAGGTGGCTACACCTTC.